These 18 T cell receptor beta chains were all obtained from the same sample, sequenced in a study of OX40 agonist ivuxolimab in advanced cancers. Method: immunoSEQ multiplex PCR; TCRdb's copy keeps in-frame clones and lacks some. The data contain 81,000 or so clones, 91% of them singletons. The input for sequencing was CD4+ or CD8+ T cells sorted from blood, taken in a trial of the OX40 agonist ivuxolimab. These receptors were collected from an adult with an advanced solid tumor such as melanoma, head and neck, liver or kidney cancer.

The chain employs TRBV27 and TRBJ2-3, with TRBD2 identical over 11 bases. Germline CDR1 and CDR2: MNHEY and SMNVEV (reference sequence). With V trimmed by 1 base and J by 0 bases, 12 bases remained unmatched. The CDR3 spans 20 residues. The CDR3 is CASSLWGPPSGGPSTDTQYF. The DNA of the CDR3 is TGTGCCAGCAGTTTATGGGGCCCGCCTAGCGGGGGGCCTAGCACAGATACGCAGTATTTT.

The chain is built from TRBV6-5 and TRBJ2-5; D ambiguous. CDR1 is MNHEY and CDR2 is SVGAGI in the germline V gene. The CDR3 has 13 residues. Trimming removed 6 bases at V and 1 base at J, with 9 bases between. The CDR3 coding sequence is TGTGCCAGCAGCCACCTGATCCAAGAGACCCAGTACTTC. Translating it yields CASSHLIQETQYF.

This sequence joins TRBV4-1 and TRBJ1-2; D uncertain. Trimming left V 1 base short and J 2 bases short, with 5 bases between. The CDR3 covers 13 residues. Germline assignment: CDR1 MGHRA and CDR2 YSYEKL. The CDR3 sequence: CASSQATNYGYTF. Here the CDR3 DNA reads TGCGCCAGCAGCCAAGCGACCAACTATGGCTACACCTTC.

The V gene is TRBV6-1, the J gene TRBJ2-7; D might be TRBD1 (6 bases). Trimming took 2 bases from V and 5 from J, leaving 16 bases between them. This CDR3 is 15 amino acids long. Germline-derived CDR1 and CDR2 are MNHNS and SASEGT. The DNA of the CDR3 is TGTGCCAGCAGTGAAATAGAGGGGGATATCGACGAGCAGTACGTC. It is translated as CASSEIEGDIDEQYV.

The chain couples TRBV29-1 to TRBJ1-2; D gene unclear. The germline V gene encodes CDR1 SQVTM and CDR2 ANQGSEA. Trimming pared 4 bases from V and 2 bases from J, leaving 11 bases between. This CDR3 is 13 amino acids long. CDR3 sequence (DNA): TGCAGCGTTGTGGTGACCGGGAACTATGGCTACACCTTC. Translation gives CSVVVTGNYGYTF.

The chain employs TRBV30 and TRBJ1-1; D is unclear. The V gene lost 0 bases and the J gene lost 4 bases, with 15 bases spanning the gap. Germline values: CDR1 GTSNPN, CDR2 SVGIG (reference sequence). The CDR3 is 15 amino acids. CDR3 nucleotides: TGTGCCTGGAGTGTACAAGACGGCCGGGGCACTGAAGCTTTCTTT. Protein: CAWSVQDGRGTEAFF.

In DNA form, the CDR3 reads TGTGCCAGCAGTTACCCCGGGACAGGGGTAGGGGTGAGGGCTTTCTTT. This gives the protein CASSYPGTGVGVRAFF. V and J are TRBV6-5 and TRBJ1-1; the match to TRBD1 covers 10 bases. Germline CDR1 reads MNHEY; CDR2 reads SVGAGI. Germline trimming cut 2 bases from V and 11 bases from J; bases unmatched to any gene: 14. The CDR3 consists of 16 residues.

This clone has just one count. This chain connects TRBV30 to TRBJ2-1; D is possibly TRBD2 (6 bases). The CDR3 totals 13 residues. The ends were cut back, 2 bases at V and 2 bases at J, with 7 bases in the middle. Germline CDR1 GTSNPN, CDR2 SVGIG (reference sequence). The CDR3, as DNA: TGTGCCTGGAGTCGACTAGCCTACAATGAGCAGTTCTTC. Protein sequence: CAWSRLAYNEQFF.

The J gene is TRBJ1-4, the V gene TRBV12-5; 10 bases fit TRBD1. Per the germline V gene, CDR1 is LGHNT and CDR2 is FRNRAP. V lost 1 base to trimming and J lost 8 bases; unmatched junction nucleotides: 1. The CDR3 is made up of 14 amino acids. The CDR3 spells CASGLATGGEKLFF. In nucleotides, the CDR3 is TGTGCTAGTGGTTTGGCGACAGGGGGCGAAAAACTGTTTTTT. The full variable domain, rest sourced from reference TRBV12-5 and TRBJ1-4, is DARVTQTPRHKVTEMGQEVTMRCQPILGHNTVFWYRQTMMQGLELLAYFRNRAPLDDSGMPKDRFSAEMPDATLATLKIQPSEPRDSAVYFCASGLATGGEKLFFGSGTQLSVL.

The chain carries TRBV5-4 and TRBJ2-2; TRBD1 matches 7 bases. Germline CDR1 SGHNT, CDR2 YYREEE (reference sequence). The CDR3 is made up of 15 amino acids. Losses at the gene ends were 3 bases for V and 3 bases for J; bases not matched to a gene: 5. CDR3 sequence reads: CASSYRGADTGELFF. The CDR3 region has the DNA TGTGCCAGCAGCTACAGGGGCGCGGACACCGGGGAGCTGTTTTTT.

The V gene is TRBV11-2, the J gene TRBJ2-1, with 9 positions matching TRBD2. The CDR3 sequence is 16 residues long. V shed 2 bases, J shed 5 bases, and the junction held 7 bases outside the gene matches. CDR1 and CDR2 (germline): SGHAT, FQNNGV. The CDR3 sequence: CASSLFLAGGDNEQFF. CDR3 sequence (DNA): TGTGCCAGCAGCTTATTCCTGGCGGGAGGGGACAATGAGCAGTTCTTC.

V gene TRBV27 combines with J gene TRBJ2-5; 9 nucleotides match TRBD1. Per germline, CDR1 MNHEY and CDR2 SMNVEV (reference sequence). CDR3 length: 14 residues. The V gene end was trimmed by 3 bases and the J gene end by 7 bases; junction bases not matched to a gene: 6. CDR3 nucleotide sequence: TGTGCCAGCAGTTTTACAGGGGGCGCGATGACCCAGTACTTC. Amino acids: CASSFTGGAMTQYF.

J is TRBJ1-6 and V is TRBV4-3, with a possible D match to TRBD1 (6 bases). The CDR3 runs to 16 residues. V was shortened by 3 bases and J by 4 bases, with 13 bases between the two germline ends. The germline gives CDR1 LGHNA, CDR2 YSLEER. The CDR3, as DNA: TGCGCCAGCAGCCAGAGGGGGACGGGTTATAATTCACCCCTCCACTTT. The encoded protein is CASSQRGTGYNSPLHF.

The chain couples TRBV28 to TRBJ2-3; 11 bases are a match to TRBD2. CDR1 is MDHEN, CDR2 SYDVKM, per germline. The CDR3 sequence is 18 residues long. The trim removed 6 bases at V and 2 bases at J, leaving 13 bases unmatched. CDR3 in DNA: TGTGCCAGCAGCAACCGACCTTTAGCGGGGGGGTCCACAGATACGCAGTATTTT. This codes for CASSNRPLAGGSTDTQYF.

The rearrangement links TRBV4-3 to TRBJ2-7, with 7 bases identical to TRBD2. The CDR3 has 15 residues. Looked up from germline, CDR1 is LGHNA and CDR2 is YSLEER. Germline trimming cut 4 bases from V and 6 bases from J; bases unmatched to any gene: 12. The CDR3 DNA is TGCGCCAGCAGCCGAGAACGGGGGGTGGGACTCGAGCAGTACTTC. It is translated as CASSRERGVGLEQYF.

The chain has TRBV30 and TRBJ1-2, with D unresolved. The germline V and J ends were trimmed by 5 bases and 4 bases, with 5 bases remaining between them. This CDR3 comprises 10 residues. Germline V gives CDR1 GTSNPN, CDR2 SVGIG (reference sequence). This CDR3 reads CAWEGYGYTF. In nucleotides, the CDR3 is TGTGCCTGGGAGGGCTATGGCTACACCTTC.

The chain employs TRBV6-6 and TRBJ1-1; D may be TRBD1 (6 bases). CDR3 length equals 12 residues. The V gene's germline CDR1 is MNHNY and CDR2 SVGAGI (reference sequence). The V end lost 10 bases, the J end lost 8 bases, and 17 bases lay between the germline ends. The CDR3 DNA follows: TGTGCCACAGGGGAGGGCTTGGGGGAAGCTTTCTTT. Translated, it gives CATGEGLGEAFF.

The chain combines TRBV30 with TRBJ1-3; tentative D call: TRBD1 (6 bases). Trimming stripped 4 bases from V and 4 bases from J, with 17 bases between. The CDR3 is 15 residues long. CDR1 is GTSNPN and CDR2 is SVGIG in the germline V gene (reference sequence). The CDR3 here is CAWMGLLGGGNTIYF. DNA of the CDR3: TGTGCCTGGATGGGGCTGTTAGGGGGAGGAAACACCATATATTTT.